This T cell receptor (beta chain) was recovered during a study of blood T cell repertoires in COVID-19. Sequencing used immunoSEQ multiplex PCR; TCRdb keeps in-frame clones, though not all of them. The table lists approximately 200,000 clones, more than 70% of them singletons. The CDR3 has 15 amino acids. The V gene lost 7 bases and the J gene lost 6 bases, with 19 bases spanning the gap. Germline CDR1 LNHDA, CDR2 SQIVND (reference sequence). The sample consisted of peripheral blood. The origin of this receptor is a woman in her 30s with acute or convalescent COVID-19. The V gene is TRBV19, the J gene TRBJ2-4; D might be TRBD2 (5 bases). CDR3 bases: TGTGCCAGTAAACATCGCGGCGGGTCCGTAAACATTCAGTACTTC. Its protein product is CASKHRGGSVNIQYF.